Many counts were recorded for the clone carrying this T cell receptor beta chain. According to the study, genomic DNA was the template for TCR beta VDJ and CDR3 profiling. TCRdb re-analysed the reads in MiXCR, keeping a single row per CDR3 protein. The sample records 150,000 to 180,000 distinct CDR3 sequences, roughly 54% being singletons. The data are from a study of CD8+CD57+ T cells in acquired aplastic anemia. V was cut by 5 bases and J by 13 bases, with 10 bases left in between. This CDR3 is built from 10 residues. Germline CDR1 and CDR2: SGDLS and YYNGEE. Previously, flow cytometry had revealed CD8+CD57+ cell expansion in the patients chosen for sequencing.

This clonotype originated in a human donor with aplastic anemia. The sequencing sample was made of sorted CD4+, CD8+, or CD8+CD57+ T cells (not recorded which) from PBMCs. This chain joins TRBV9 and TRBJ2-1, with D hard to call. CDR3 in amino acids: CASSGTRQFF. The CDR3 DNA reads TGTGCCAGCAGTGGAACTCGACAGTTCTTC.